These 10 T cell receptor beta chains came from one sample sequenced in a study of regulatory T cells in long-lasting Graves disease (TCRdb year 2021). According to the study, the label for this sample's time point signals: persistent/refractory GD, antithyroid drugs over 5 years with positive TRAb. RNA was extracted from PBMCs in TRIzol for both TCR sequencing and RNA sequencing. Library generation was performed with multiplex PCR. Sequencing instrument: Illumina HiSeq 4000. iRepertoire HTBI primers and Arm-PCR amplification of CDR3 regions were used to construct TCR beta libraries. Starting from the raw public reads, TCRdb applied fastp trimming at Q25, assembled clones with MiXCR and retained in-frame beta chains. Every entry covers one CDR3 protein and lists the most common genes and DNA from its rows. In all, the sample holds more than 650,000 distinct CDR3 sequences, and roughly 30% of those were seen once. Around 42% of the sample is held by the ten biggest clonotypes.

Sequencing used peripheral blood mononuclear cells (PBMCs), obtained when the disease was refractory, from a patient treated with antithyroid drugs. Receptor source: a female donor with Graves disease.

The gene calls are TRBV5-1 and TRBJ1-1; possibly TRBD1 for D (5 bases). The germline CDR1 and CDR2 sequences are SGHRS and YFSETQ. The CDR3 loop spans 15 amino acids. Trimming took off 4 bases at V and 4 bases at J, with 17 bases between the two ends. CDR3 residues: CASSPQGTRGTEAFF. The CDR3 DNA reads TGCGCCAGCAGCCCACAAGGGACTAGAGGCACTGAAGCTTTCTTT.

This chain connects TRBV28 to TRBJ1-4; D not resolved. The V end was cut by 0 bases, the J end by 4 bases, with 6 bases between. The germline CDR1 and CDR2 sequences are MDHEN and SYDVKM. The CDR3 is made up of 14 amino acids. CDR3 nucleotides: TGTGCCAGCAGTTTATGGTCCCTTAATGAAAAACTGTTTTTT. The encoded protein is CASSLWSLNEKLFF. Together with reference TRBV28 and TRBJ1-4, the CDR3 gives the full variable domain: DVKVTQSSRYLVKRTGEKVFLECVQDMDHENMFWYRQDPGLGLRLIYFSYDVKMKEKGDIPEGYSVSREKKERFSLILESASTNQTSMYLCASSLWSLNEKLFFGSGTQLSVL.

This clonotype was seen a handful of times. This chain joins TRBV6-1 and TRBJ1-2, with 7 bases fitting TRBD1. V lost 6 bases to trimming and J lost 5 bases; unmatched junction nucleotides: 6. Germline V gives CDR1 MNHNS, CDR2 SASEGT. This CDR3 has 13 amino acids. In nucleotides, the CDR3 is TGTGCCAGCAGATTGACAGGGTCATATGGCTACACCTTC. Protein: CASRLTGSYGYTF.

The chain combines TRBV7-9 with TRBJ2-1; TRBD2 is a possible D gene (7 bases). The germline V gene has CDR1 SEHNR and CDR2 FQNEAQ (reference sequence). CDR3 length: 16 residues. V was trimmed by 4 bases and J by 0 bases, leaving 13 bases between them. This CDR3 is CASSWGGGASYNEQFF. As DNA, the CDR3 is TGTGCCAGCAGCTGGGGTGGGGGGGCCTCCTACAATGAGCAGTTCTTC.

The chain carries TRBV18 and TRBJ1-1; the match to TRBD1 covers 12 bases. From germline, CDR1 is KGHSH and CDR2 LQKENI. CDR3 length equals 16 residues. The J segment lost 7 bases and the V segment lost 5 bases, leaving 11 bases of the junction unmatched. CDR3 region: CASSSRGQGARDEAFF. The CDR3 region has the DNA TGTGCCAGCTCATCACGGGGACAGGGGGCGCGGGATGAAGCTTTCTTT.

The rearrangement joins TRBV6-1 to TRBJ2-5, with D perhaps matching TRBD1 (5 bases). Germline assignment: CDR1 MNHNS and CDR2 SASEGT. The CDR3 spans 13 residues. V gave up 6 bases and J gave up 5 bases, with 13 bases separating them. In DNA, the CDR3 is TGTGCCAGCAGGAGGACACTCTCGGAGACCCAGTACTTC. Translation: CASRRTLSETQYF.

This clonotype was detected ten times or more. V usage is TRBV12-3 or TRBV12-4 and J usage is TRBJ2-5; 10 bases match TRBD2. V was pared by 3 bases and J by 5 bases, with 15 bases of the junction left unmatched. CDR3 length equals 18 residues. The CDR3: CASSFRTPGLAKGETQYF. In nucleotides, the CDR3 is TGTGCCAGCAGTTTCCGAACACCGGGACTAGCGAAGGGGGAGACCCAGTACTTC.

The chain links TRBV19 to TRBJ1-1, with 7 bases identical to TRBD1. This CDR3 is 12 amino acids long. The germline gives CDR1 LNHDA, CDR2 SQIVND (reference sequence). Losses at the gene ends were 5 bases for V and 9 bases for J; bases not matched to a gene: 6. The CDR3: CASSSGTVKAFF. The CDR3 nucleotides read TGTGCCAGTAGTTCCGGGACAGTTAAAGCTTTCTTT.

The chain employs TRBV20-1 and TRBJ1-1; the D is unclear. The V and J ends lost 6 bases and 8 bases respectively, with 16 bases between them. The CDR3 loop spans 12 amino acids. The V gene's germline CDR1 is DFQATT and CDR2 SNEGSKA (reference sequence). CDR3 loop: CSAQRAGREAFF. CDR3 DNA: TGCAGTGCCCAAAGGGCCGGGAGGGAAGCTTTCTTT.

V gene TRBV20-1 combines with J gene TRBJ2-2; D remains unclear. CDR1 and CDR2 from the germline V gene are DFQATT and SNEGSKA (reference sequence). The CDR3 covers 17 residues. V dropped 0 bases and J dropped 1 base, with 15 bases sitting between them. The CDR3 sequence is CSARDMGRQVNTGELFF. For the CDR3, the DNA is TGCAGTGCTAGAGACATGGGCCGGCAGGTGAACACCGGGGAGCTGTTTTTT.